The T cell receptor beta chain under discussion was sequenced for a study of T-cell reconstitution after alpha-beta-depleted transplantation in children. Whole-study findings and limits: Some patients owed their high day-60 TCRbeta diversity to surviving recipient T cells and thymic progenitors. Several hundred rapidly expanded clones from non-depleted graft cells reportedly supplied alpha-beta T cells about two months post-transplant. T-cell numbers and diversity, one year after transplant, stemmed largely from T cells that were newly produced.

Researchers prepared the TCRbeta library using unique molecular identifiers, the study reports. TCRdb ran MiXCR on the PCR reads and lists one entry per CDR3 protein. This table has about 400,000 distinct CDR3 sequences, under 20% appearing once. As for this clonotype: The antigen is undetermined.

The CDR3 is 17 amino acids. After removal of 0 bases from V and 2 bases from J, the junction contained 9 bases not matched to a gene. Germline V gene data show CDR1 as SGHDN and CDR2 as FVKESK. The specimen comprised PBMCs, mostly from graft donor cells, sampled 360 days after TCRalphabeta/CD19-depleted stem cell transplant. V is TRBV14 and J is TRBJ2-7; 8 positions match TRBD1. The sequence derives from a boy in the first two years of life who had a stem cell transplant for Wiskott-Aldrich syndrome, so the T cells may come from the graft donor. The CDR3 DNA is TGTGCCAGCAGCCAAGAGAGTCAAGGGACAGGTACCTACGAGCAGTACTTC. It yields the protein CASSQESQGTGTYEQYF.